Listed below are T cell receptor beta chains from one sample, sequenced in a study of graft-versus-host responses after intestinal transplantation. These receptors lack a known antigen. Using immunoSEQ multiplex PCR, the repertoire was profiled, and TCRdb retains in-frame clones only, with some absent. The data contain around 90,000 clones, about 95% of them singletons. The sequencing here drew on unstimulated CD4+ T cells sorted from spleen or lymph node cells, taken before transplant. The receptor source for this set is a human donor who was the organ donor for an intestinal transplant. The CDR3 runs from the conserved cysteine through the conserved F or W. D genes are given only for firm matches. A row's size may be missing; if present it is once, few, many or a size class.

D	J	size	V	DNA	CDR3
-	TRBJ2-1	once	TRBV5-1	TGCGCCAGCAGCTTTGATGGTGGATTTTCCTACAATGAGCAGTTCTTC	CASSFDGGFSYNEQFF
-	TRBJ2-5	-	TRBV6-1	TGTGCCAGCAGTGTTTCAGGGCTGGAAGAGACCCAGTACTTC	CASSVSGLEETQYF
-	TRBJ1-5	-	TRBV28	TGTGCCAGCAGTTTAATCAAAGGAGTTACTCCCAATCAGCCCCAGCATTTT	CASSLIKGVTPNQPQHF
-	TRBJ2-7	-	TRBV5-1	TGCGCCAGCAGCTTTACGGACAACTCCTACGAGCAGTACTTC	CASSFTDNSYEQYF
TRBD1	TRBJ2-5	-	TRBV18	TGTGCCAGCTCACCTCAGGACAGGGCTCACCAAGAGACCCAGTACTTC	CASSPQDRAHQETQYF
-	TRBJ1-1	once	TRBV9	TGTGCCAGCAGCGGGGGGCTCAACACTGAAGCTTTCTTT	CASSGGLNTEAFF
TRBD1	TRBJ2-5	-	TRBV7-3	TGTGCCAGCAGCTTGACAGGGATCGGAGAGACCCAGTACTTC	CASSLTGIGETQYF
TRBD1	TRBJ1-6	-	TRBV5-1	TGCGCCAGCAGCCCGGGGACAGGGACCAAAAATTCACCCCTCCACTTT	CASSPGTGTKNSPLHF
TRBD1	TRBJ1-3	-	TRBV6-4	TGTGCCAGCAGGAGCCGGGACAGGGTAAGGAACTCTGGAAACACCATATATTTT	CASRSRDRVRNSGNTIYF
TRBD2	TRBJ2-7	-	TRBV7-2	TGTGCCAGCAGCCTTAGCGGGGGGGCCTACGAGCAGTACTTC	CASSLSGGAYEQYF
-	TRBJ1-1	-	TRBV18	TGTGCCAGCTCACCACGCCAGGGCGAAGCCACTGAAGCTTTCTTT	CASSPRQGEATEAFF
-	TRBJ2-1	-	TRBV6-6	TGTGCCAGCGACGGGGGATTTAGTGAGCAGTTCTTC	CASDGGFSEQFF
-	TRBJ1-1	once	TRBV5-1	TGCGCCAGCAGCTTGGGGCGGATCATGAACACTGAAGCTTTCTTT	CASSLGRIMNTEAFF
TRBD1	TRBJ1-2	-	TRBV28	TGTGCCAGCAGAGAGACCGGGACAGGGCTCTATGGCTACACCTTC	CASRETGTGLYGYTF
-	TRBJ1-1	-	TRBV5-5	TGTGCCAGCAGCTTGGGACGGGAGAGGCGGACTGAAGCTTTCTTT	CASSLGRERRTEAFF
TRBD1	TRBJ2-5	-	TRBV6-1	TGTGCCAGCACGTGGACAGGGGGGCAAGAGACCCAGTACTTC	CASTWTGGQETQYF
TRBD1	TRBJ2-7	-	TRBV15	TGTGCCACCAGCAAAGACACAGGGGCCTACGAGCAGTACTTC	CATSKDTGAYEQYF
-	TRBJ1-3	-	TRBV30	TGTGCCTGGAGTCTCCTTCTTGGCTCTGGAAACACCATATATTTT	CAWSLLLGSGNTIYF
-	TRBJ2-6	-	TRBV5-4	TGTGCCAGCAGATTGGACAGAGCCTCTGGGGCCAACGTCCTGACTTTC	CASRLDRASGANVLTF
-	TRBJ2-1	once	TRBV27	TGTGCCAGCACCCTTTGGGGCCGGGTTAGCTCCTACAATGAGCAGTTCTTC	CASTLWGRVSSYNEQFF
TRBD2	TRBJ2-7	-	TRBV6-6	TGTGCCAGCAGGGAAAGCGGGGGCAGGTACGAGCAGTACTTC	CASRESGGRYEQYF
TRBD2	TRBJ2-1	-	TRBV5-1	TGCGCCAGCAGTAGTGGTGTAATAGCGGGGGGGTATGAGCAGTTCTTC	CASSSGVIAGGYEQFF